The entry that follows covers one TCR beta chain sequence. The CDR3 is 15 amino acids. Germline CDR1 MNHEY, CDR2 SMNVEV (reference sequence). Trimming took 3 bases from V and 1 from J; bases not matched to a gene: 1. Source study methods: Amplified reference gene primers provided the basis for estimating nucleated cell counts. Data came from immunoSEQ multiplex PCR; TCRdb stores just in-frame clones and leaves some out. V and J calls and clone size come straight from that table; D and trimming were deduced from the DNA. The sample yields 200,000 or so clones, approximately 84% seen once. This entry belongs to a study of blood T cell repertoires in COVID-19. Turning to the study itself: Sites in the United States, Italy and Spain provided acute and convalescent COVID-19 samples. PBMCs, B-cell-depleted T cells, or T cells provided the cDNA or gDNA that made up the material.

The chain employs TRBV27 and TRBJ2-3; 10 nucleotides agree with TRBD2. This TCR derives from a human donor with acute or convalescent COVID-19. The donor label of this sample is uncertain. The sequenced sample was peripheral blood. CDR3 sequence reads: CASSFSGRGTDTQYF. Here the CDR3 DNA reads TGTGCCAGCAGTTTCAGCGGGAGGGGCACAGATACGCAGTATTTT.